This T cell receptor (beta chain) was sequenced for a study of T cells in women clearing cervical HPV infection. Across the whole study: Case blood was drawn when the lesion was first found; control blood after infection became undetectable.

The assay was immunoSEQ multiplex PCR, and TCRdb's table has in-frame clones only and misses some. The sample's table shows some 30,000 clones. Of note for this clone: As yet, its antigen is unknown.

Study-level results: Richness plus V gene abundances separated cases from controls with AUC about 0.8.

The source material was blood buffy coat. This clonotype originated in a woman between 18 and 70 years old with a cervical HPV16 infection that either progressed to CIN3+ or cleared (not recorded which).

The CDR3 protein is CASSPPGQNSPLHF. Partial CDR3 DNA: TGTGCCAGCTCACCACCAGGACAGAATTCACCC. This chain links TRBV18 with TRBJ1-6; perhaps TRBD1 as D (6 bases). The read terminates 3 residues before the CDR3 end, so the remaining end is supplied by the germline J gene. Germline V lookup: CDR1 KGHSH, CDR2 LQKENI. The CDR3 has 14 amino acids. V lost 0 bases, J lost 7 bases, and 7 bases lay in between. Using reference TRBV18 and TRBJ1-6 for the parts outside the CDR3, the full variable domain is NAGVMQNPRHLVRRRGQEARLRCSPMKGHSHVYWYRQLPEEGLKFMVYLQKENIIDESGMPKERFSAEFPKEGPSILRIQQVVRGDSAAYFCASSPPGQNSPLHFGNGTRLTVT.